Listed below are T cell receptor beta chains from one sample, sequenced in a study of T cell repertoires in cytomegalovirus infection. TCRdb analysed the reads with MiXCR anew, one entry per CDR3 protein. The sample consists of some 440,000 distinct CDR3 sequences, under 40% of them appearing once. What was sequenced was PBMCs. These TCRs come from a human donor in good health (CMV status not recorded). Some clones in this sample may be carry-over from other donors' samples. CDR3s include the opening cysteine and the closing phenylalanine or tryptophan. D genes are given only for firm matches. Clone size is shown for a subset of rows, as once, few, many or a class of expanded clone.

.,TRBJ1-6,TRBV19,few,TGTGCCAGTAGTACGGCCTTAGGTGATTCACCCCTCCACTTT,CASSTALGDSPLHF
.,TRBJ1-5,TRBV7-9,many,TGTGCCAGCAGCTTAGGGGGCCTAAGACAGGACGGTCAGCCCCAGCATTTT,CASSLGGLRQDGQPQHF
TRBD2,TRBJ2-5,TRBV6-5,few,TGTGCCAGCAGATCCGGGACTAGCGGGGGGGCGGAGACCCAGTACTTC,CASRSGTSGGAETQYF
.,TRBJ2-7,TRBV2,few,TGTGCCAGCACCCCCGACAGGTCCTCCTACGAGCAGTACTTC,CASTPDRSSYEQYF
.,TRBJ2-4,TRBV6-2/TRBV6-3,few,TGTGCCAGCAGTTACCCGGACAGTTTAGCCAAAAACATTCAGTACTTC,CASSYPDSLAKNIQYF
.,TRBJ2-7,TRBV7-2,many,TGTGCCAGCACCTCTTCGACCCCCTGGGAGACCTACGAGCAGTACTTC,CASTSSTPWETYEQYF
.,TRBJ2-3,TRBV7-2,many,TGTGCCAGCAGCTTAAACTCGGGTATATTCGATACGCAGTATTTT,CASSLNSGIFDTQYF
.,TRBJ1-4,TRBV6-1,.,TGTGCCAGCAGTCCCCGAGGGGATGAAAAACTGTTTTTT,CASSPRGDEKLFF
.,TRBJ2-3,TRBV28,many,TGTGCCAGCAGTTTTCGGGGGAGAGCAGATACGCAGTATTTT,CASSFRGRADTQYF
.,TRBJ1-5,TRBV4-1,.,TGCGCCAGCAGCCGGCTCTCGGGTAATCAGCCCCAGCATTTT,CASSRLSGNQPQHF
TRBD1,TRBJ1-1,TRBV2,.,TGTGCCAGCAGTGTACAGGGGGTCGTGAACACTGAAGCTTTCTTT,CASSVQGVVNTEAFF
.,TRBJ1-1,TRBV6-2/TRBV6-3,.,TGTGCCAGCAGTTCACATTCTGGACCGAGGACAACTGTAGCTTTCTTT,CASSSHSGPRTTVAFF
.,TRBJ1-4,TRBV6-5,many,TGTGCCAGCAGTTCCTTAGTCAGCCCCAGGGAAAAACTGTTTTTT,CASSSLVSPREKLFF
.,TRBJ1-1,TRBV2,few,TGTGCCAGCAGTGATAATACAGGGACTATCATGAACACTGAAGCTTTCTTT,CASSDNTGTIMNTEAFF
TRBD1,TRBJ1-1,TRBV19,.,TGTGCCAGTAGTACCCGGACAGGTCTAGGCGAAGCTTTCTTT,CASSTRTGLGEAFF
.,TRBJ1-1,TRBV20-1,.,TGCAGTGCTAGAGATTCTATGAACACTGAAGCTTTCTTT,CSARDSMNTEAFF
.,TRBJ2-1,TRBV6-2/TRBV6-3,.,TGTGCCAGCAGTTCCCTGACAGTGGGAGGCGGGAAGACCTACAATGAGCAGTTCTTC,CASSSLTVGGGKTYNEQFF
.,TRBJ1-2,TRBV7-8,few,TGTGCCAGCAGCCATAGGACGGGGATCTACACCTTC,CASSHRTGIYTF
.,TRBJ1-5,TRBV6-2/TRBV6-3,few,TGTGCCAGCAATGCTGCGGGGCCGAGCAATCAGCCCCAGCATTTT,CASNAAGPSNQPQHF
.,TRBJ2-5,TRBV28,.,TGTGCCAGCAGGGGCCCCCGCCCGTGGGAGACCCAGTACTTC,CASRGPRPWETQYF
TRBD1,TRBJ1-5,TRBV6-2/TRBV6-3,.,TGTGCCAGCAGATTGGGACAGCATCAGCCCCAGCATTTT,CASRLGQHQPQHF
.,TRBJ1-2,TRBV5-4,.,TGTGCCAGCAGTACCCCTTCTGGGCCTTATGGCTACACCTTC,CASSTPSGPYGYTF
.,TRBJ1-6,TRBV7-2,once,TGTGCCCGCAGCTTGAAATCAGGGTCTTATAATTCACCCCTCCACTTT,CARSLKSGSYNSPLHF
.,TRBJ1-5,TRBV6-2/TRBV6-3,few,TGTGCCAGCAGTTATCAGGGCCCGGGGCAGCCCCAGCATTTT,CASSYQGPGQPQHF
TRBD2,TRBJ2-3,TRBV12-3/TRBV12-4,.,TGTGCCAGCAGACTAGCGGGGGTCACGACACAACAAGATACGCAGTATTTT,CASRLAGVTTQQDTQYF
TRBD1,TRBJ2-3,TRBV18,.,TGTGCCAGCTCCCCAGACCCTGGCCGCAGGGGGAGCACAGATACGCAGTATTTT,CASSPDPGRRGSTDTQYF
TRBD2,TRBJ2-5,TRBV4-2,.,TGTTCCAGCAAATCCCTAGCGGGGGGTGTAGAGACCCAGTACTTC,CSSKSLAGGVETQYF
.,TRBJ2-5,TRBV7-9,.,TGTGCCAGCAGCTTAGTGGGACGTGGGGGACCAGAAGAGACCCAGTACTTC,CASSLVGRGGPEETQYF
TRBD1,TRBJ1-2,TRBV9,.,TGTGCCAGCGGAGACAGGGTTGATGGCTACACCTTC,CASGDRVDGYTF
.,TRBJ1-5,TRBV12-3/TRBV12-4,few,TGTGCCAGCAAGAAGGGATCGAATCAGCCCCAGCATTTT,CASKKGSNQPQHF
.,TRBJ2-3,TRBV3-1,once,TGTGCCAGCAGCCAATCGGACCGGAAAGATACGCAGTATTTT,CASSQSDRKDTQYF
.,TRBJ2-2,TRBV4-1,.,TGCGCCAGCAGCCAAGTCGCAGGATACGGGGAGCTGTTTTTT,CASSQVAGYGELFF
.,TRBJ1-2,TRBV14,.,TGTGCCAGCAGCCGAGTGTCTCGCTCTTCGGATGGCTACACCTTC,CASSRVSRSSDGYTF
TRBD2,TRBJ2-2,TRBV11-3,.,TGTGCCAGCAGCTTAGATCTAATGGATGCTAGCGGGGGCCACAAACCCGGGGAGCTGTTTTTT,CASSLDLMDASGGHKPGELFF
.,TRBJ1-6,TRBV12-3/TRBV12-4,.,TGTGCCAGCAGTTTGCTAGGGGATGATAATTCACCCCTCCACTTT,CASSLLGDDNSPLHF
.,TRBJ2-1,TRBV28,.,TGTGCCAGCACGGACGACTCCTACAATGAGCAGTTCTTC,CASTDDSYNEQFF
TRBD1,TRBJ2-5,TRBV12-3/TRBV12-4,few,TGTGCCAGCAGACAACAGGGGGGCGAGGGGTGGTGGACCCAGTACTTC,CASRQQGGEGWWTQYF
.,TRBJ2-7,TRBV7-8,few,TGTGCCAGCAGCGCTCCGGGACCGTCTCACGAGCAGTACTTC,CASSAPGPSHEQYF
.,TRBJ2-7,TRBV7-9,few,TGTGCCAGCAGCTTAGCCCCGACAGAAGACGAGCAGTACTTC,CASSLAPTEDEQYF
TRBD2,TRBJ2-5,TRBV4-1,many,TGCGCCAGCAGCCTAGCGGGGGGCCAAGGGCTTGAGACCCAGTACTTC,CASSLAGGQGLETQYF
.,TRBJ2-1,TRBV2,few,TGTGCCAGCAGTGATGTCGGGGGCCTACTTTTAACCTACAATGAGCAGTTCTTC,CASSDVGGLLLTYNEQFF
TRBD2,TRBJ2-5,TRBV20-1,.,TGCAGTGCCTCGCCGGGTTGGGAACTAGCGGTCCGGGAGACCCAGTACTTC,CSASPGWELAVRETQYF
.,TRBJ1-5,TRBV19,few,TGTGCCAGTAGTGACCAGGGTTGGCCCCAGCATTTT,CASSDQGWPQHF